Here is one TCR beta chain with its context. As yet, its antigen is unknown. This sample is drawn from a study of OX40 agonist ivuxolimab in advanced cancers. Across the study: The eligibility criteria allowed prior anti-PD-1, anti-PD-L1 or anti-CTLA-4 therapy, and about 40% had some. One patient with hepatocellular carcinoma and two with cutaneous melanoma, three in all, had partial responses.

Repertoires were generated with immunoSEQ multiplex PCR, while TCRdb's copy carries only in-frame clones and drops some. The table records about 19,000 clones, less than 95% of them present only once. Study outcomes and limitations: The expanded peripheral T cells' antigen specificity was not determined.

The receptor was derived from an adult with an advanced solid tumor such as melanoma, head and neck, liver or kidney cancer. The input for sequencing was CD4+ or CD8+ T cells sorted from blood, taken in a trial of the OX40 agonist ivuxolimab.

This CDR3 reads CASSPYSRLAGESTQYF. The CDR3 bases are TGCGCCAGCAGCCCTTATTCGCGACTAGCGGGAGAGTCTACGCAGTATTTT. The chain is built from TRBV4-3 and TRBJ2-3, with 12 nucleotides matching TRBD2. The CDR3 runs to 17 residues. Trimming at V came to 4 bases and at J to 8 bases, leaving 13 bases not matched to a gene. Germline V CDR1 and CDR2: LGHNA, YSLEER.